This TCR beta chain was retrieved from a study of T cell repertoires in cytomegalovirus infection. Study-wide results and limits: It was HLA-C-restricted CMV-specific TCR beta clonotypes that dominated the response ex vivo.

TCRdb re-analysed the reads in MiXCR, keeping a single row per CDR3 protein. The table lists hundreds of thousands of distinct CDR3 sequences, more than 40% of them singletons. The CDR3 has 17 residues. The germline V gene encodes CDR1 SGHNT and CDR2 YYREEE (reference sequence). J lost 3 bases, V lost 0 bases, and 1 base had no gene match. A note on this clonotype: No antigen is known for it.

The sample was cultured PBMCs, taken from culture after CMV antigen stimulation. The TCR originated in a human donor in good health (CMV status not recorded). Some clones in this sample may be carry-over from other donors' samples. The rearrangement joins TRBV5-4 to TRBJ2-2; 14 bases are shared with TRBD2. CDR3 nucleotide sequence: TGTGCCAGCAGCTTGGGGGGACTAGCGGGAGACACCGGGGAGCTGTTTTTT. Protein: CASSLGGLAGDTGELFF.